This record covers a single T cell receptor (beta chain). Per the germline V gene, CDR1 is ENHRY and CDR2 is SYGVKD. The CDR3 consists of 13 residues. The ends were cut back, 8 bases at V and 7 bases at J, with 15 bases in the middle. These data are taken from a study of T cells in Graves' hyperthyroidism and ophthalmopathy. For the study at large: Peripheral blood was taken when the disease was first diagnosed, before any treatment began.

Amplification of TCR beta CDR3 regions was performed using RNA transcripts as template. The HTBI primer set was used in a first-round RT-PCR of the TCR CDR3. In TCRdb, the multiplex PCR reads were re-called with MiXCR into one record per CDR3 protein. The sample shows under 450,000 distinct CDR3 sequences, about a sixth of them seen only once. V and J are TRBV10-3 and TRBJ1-5; D is perhaps TRBD1 (5 bases). The receptor's source is a woman in her twenties or thirties with Graves' hyperthyroidism that later progressed to Graves' ophthalmopathy. The sample taken for sequencing was blood. The CDR3 sequence is CAISFREDQPQHF. In nucleotides, the CDR3 is TGTGCCATCTCTTTCAGGGAGGACCAGCCCCAGCATTTT.